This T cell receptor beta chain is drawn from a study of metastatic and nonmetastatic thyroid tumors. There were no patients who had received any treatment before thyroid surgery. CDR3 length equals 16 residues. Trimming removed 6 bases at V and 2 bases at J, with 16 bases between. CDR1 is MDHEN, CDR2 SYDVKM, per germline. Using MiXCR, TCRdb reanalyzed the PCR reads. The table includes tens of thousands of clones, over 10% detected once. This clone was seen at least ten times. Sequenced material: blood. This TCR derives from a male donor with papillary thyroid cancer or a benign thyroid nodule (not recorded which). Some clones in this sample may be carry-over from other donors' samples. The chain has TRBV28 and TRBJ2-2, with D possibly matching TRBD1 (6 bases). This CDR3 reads CASSKAGTQNTGELFF. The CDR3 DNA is TGTGCCAGCAGCAAAGCCGGGACACAAAACACCGGGGAGCTGTTTTTT.